This is a list of T cell receptor beta chains from one sample in a study of CD8 T cells in Susac syndrome. TCRdb passed the immunoSEQ multiplex PCR reads through MiXCR, listing each CDR3 protein once. Among about 200,000 distinct CDR3 sequences listed, more than 85% were seen once. The material sequenced was CD4+ T cells from PBMCs. The receptor source for this set is a human donor with Susac syndrome. The CDR3 runs from the conserved cysteine through the conserved F or W. A D gene is named only where the DNA matches it firmly. The size entry is marked missing in some rows and otherwise reads once, few, many or a size class.

TRBD1,TRBV11-2,14,TRBJ2-5,once,TGTGCCAGCAGCCCAGGGACAGGGGTAGAGACCCAGTACTTC,CASSPGTGVETQYF
TRBD2,TRBV20-1,16,TRBJ2-5,-,TGCAGTGCTAGAGACCTACTAGCGGGGGACGGAGAGACCCAGTACTTC,CSARDLLAGDGETQYF
-,TRBV18,19,TRBJ1-1,-,TGTGCCAGCTCACCAGCACCCGGGACGGGCAACCCCGGAAGCACTGAAGCTTTCTTT,CASSPAPGTGNPGSTEAFF
-,TRBV6-1,20,TRBJ1-4,-,TGTGCCAGCAGTGAAGCGCGGGCGGGGATCCGAACTTCAACTAATGAAAAACTGTTTTTT,CASSEARAGIRTSTNEKLFF
TRBD1,TRBV19,16,TRBJ1-1,-,TGTGCCAGTAGTATGGGCAGGACAGGGCGGAACACTGAAGCTTTCTTT,CASSMGRTGRNTEAFF
-,TRBV5-6,16,TRBJ2-2,-,TGTGCCAGCAGCTTGCGGGGACCCGGCCCCACCGGGGAGCTGTTTTTT,CASSLRGPGPTGELFF
-,TRBV9,14,TRBJ2-2,-,TGTGCCAGCAGCCCCGCCCCCACGACCGGGGAGCTGTTTTTT,CASSPAPTTGELFF
-,TRBV3-1,20,TRBJ2-5,-,TGTGCCAGCAGCCAAGTCCTCATCTGGGCGCCGCGAGAGAACAAAGAGACCCAGTACTTC,CASSQVLIWAPRENKETQYF
-,TRBV6-6,14,TRBJ1-1,-,TGTGCCAGCCTTGTAGAGGGAATGAACACTGAAGCTTTCTTT,CASLVEGMNTEAFF
-,TRBV12-3/TRBV12-4,14,TRBJ2-1,-,TGTGCCAGCAGTTTTGGTACAGGGAGGAATGAGCAGTTCTTC,CASSFGTGRNEQFF
-,TRBV20-1,15,TRBJ1-6,-,TGCAGTGCTAGAACAGAGAGCTCCTATAATTCACCCCTCCACTTT,CSARTESSYNSPLHF
-,TRBV5-1,14,TRBJ1-4,-,TGCGCCAGCAGCCCGGGACACGAAAATGAAAAACTGTTTTTT,CASSPGHENEKLFF
-,TRBV9,14,TRBJ1-2,-,TGTGCCAGCAGCCCCAGAAATACAGTTAATGGCTACACCTTC,CASSPRNTVNGYTF
-,TRBV19,14,TRBJ2-7,-,TGTGCCAGTAGTATCAGAGCAGGTAGGGGCGAGCAGTACTTC,CASSIRAGRGEQYF
-,TRBV5-4,16,TRBJ2-5,-,TGTGCCAGCAGCAGGACTACGGGGTCCTTTACGGAGACCCAGTACTTC,CASSRTTGSFTETQYF
TRBD2,TRBV10-3,11,TRBJ2-1,-,TGTGCCATCAGTGTTTCTAGCGGGGGGGCGTTC,CAISVSSGGAF
-,TRBV20-1,13,TRBJ2-3,-,TGCAGTGCTAGCTCGGCGGGTAGAAATACGCAGTATTTT,CSASSAGRNTQYF
TRBD1,TRBV9,14,TRBJ1-2,-,TGTGCCAGCAGCCCTATGACAGGGAACTATGGCTACACCTTC,CASSPMTGNYGYTF
-,TRBV4-1,13,TRBJ1-2,-,TGCGCCAGCAGCCAAGATCTAACCTATGGCTACACCTTC,CASSQDLTYGYTF
TRBD1,TRBV2,18,TRBJ2-6,-,TGTGCCAGCAGTGTCCAGGGGGCACGCTACTCTGGGGCCAACGTCCTGACTTTC,CASSVQGARYSGANVLTF
-,TRBV9,16,TRBJ2-3,-,TGTGCCAGCAGCTCCAACCCCGGGACAAGCACAGATACGCAGTATTTT,CASSSNPGTSTDTQYF
-,TRBV12-3/TRBV12-4,16,TRBJ1-2,-,TGTGCCAGCAGTTTAAGCCTGGGGGCCATCATCTATGGCTACACCTTC,CASSLSLGAIIYGYTF
-,TRBV5-1,14,TRBJ2-5,-,TGCGCCAGCAGCTTAGGAGGGAAGCAAGAGACCCAGTACTTC,CASSLGGKQETQYF